This T cell receptor (beta chain) is drawn from a study of cytomegalovirus exposure and HLA in healthy donors. With respect to this clone: Its cognate antigen is unknown.

A multiplex PCR was run with 60 Vbeta primers and 13 Jbeta primers. TCRdb's table, derived via immunoSEQ multiplex PCR, lists solely in-frame clones and lacks some. Of about 120,000 clones detected, 60% to 85% appear once; the ten largest clones hold more than 1.5%. Whole-study findings and limits: The study listed roughly 160 cytomegalovirus-associated TCR beta chains.

The sequence was obtained from a woman aged 18-35 years in good health and CMV-seronegative. The specimen was PBMCs.

This chain's CDR3 is CASSLDGTGLQKLFF. For the CDR3, the DNA is TGCGCCAGCAGCTTGGATGGGACAGGGCTTCAGAAACTGTTTTTT. This sequence joins TRBV5-1 and TRBJ1-4; TRBD1 agrees at 9 bases. The CDR3 is 15 amino acids. Germline V gene lookup returns CDR1 SGHRS and CDR2 YFSETQ. V gave up 0 bases and J gave up 11 bases; unmatched junction bases: 8. Full variable domain (outside the CDR3, taken from reference TRBV5-1 and TRBJ1-4): KAGVTQTPRYLIKTRGQQVTLSCSPISGHRSVSWYQQTPGQGLQFLFEYFSETQRNKGNFPGRFSGRQFSNSRSEMNVSTLELGDSALYLCASSLDGTGLQKLFFGSGTQLSVL.